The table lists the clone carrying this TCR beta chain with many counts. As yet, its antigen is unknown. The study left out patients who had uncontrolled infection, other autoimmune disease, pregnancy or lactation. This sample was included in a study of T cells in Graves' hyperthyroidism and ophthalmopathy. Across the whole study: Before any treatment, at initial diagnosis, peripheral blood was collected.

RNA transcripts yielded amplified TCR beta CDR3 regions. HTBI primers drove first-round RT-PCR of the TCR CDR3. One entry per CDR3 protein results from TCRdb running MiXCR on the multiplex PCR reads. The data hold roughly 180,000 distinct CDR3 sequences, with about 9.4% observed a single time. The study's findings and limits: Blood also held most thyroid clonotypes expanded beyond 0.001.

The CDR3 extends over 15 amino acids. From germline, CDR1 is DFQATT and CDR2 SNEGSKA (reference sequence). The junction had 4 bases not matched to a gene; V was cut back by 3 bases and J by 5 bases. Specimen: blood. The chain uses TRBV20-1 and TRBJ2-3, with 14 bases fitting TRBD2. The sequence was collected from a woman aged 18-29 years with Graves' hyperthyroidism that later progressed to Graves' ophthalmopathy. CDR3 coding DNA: TGCAGTGCTAGGGGACTAGCGGGAGTCAAAGATACGCAGTATTTT. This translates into CSARGLAGVKDTQYF.